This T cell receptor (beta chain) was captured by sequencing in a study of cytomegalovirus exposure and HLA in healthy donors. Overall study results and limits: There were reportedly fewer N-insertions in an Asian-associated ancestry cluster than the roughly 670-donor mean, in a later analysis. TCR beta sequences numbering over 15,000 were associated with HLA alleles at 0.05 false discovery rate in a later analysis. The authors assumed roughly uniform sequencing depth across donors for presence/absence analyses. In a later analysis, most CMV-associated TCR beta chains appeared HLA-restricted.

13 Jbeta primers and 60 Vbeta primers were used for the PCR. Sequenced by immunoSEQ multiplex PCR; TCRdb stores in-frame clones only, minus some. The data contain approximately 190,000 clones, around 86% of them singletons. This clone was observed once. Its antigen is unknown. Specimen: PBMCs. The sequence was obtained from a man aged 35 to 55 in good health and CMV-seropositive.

For the CDR3, the DNA is TGTGCCTGGAGTGTAGAGAGCTATGGCTACACCTTC. Residues: CAWSVESYGYTF. The rearrangement uses TRBV30 and TRBJ1-2; D ambiguous. V dropped 0 bases and J dropped 4 bases, with 6 bases sitting between them. The CDR3 has 12 amino acids. Germline V gene data show CDR1 as GTSNPN and CDR2 as SVGIG (reference sequence).